This entry features one T cell receptor (beta chain) sequence. This entry belongs to a study of control samples from healthy donors and cancer patients. Libraries were prepared by immunoSEQ multiplex PCR; TCRdb keeps only in-frame clonotypes and omits some of them. This sample yields 65,000 to 100,000 clones, of which roughly 86% are seen a single time; about a fifth belongs to the top ten. J lost 3 bases, V lost 6 bases, and 6 bases had no gene match. CDR1 is MDHEN and CDR2 is SYDVKM in the germline V gene. This CDR3 comprises 15 residues. Sample: blood. This clonotype originated in a man in his fifties or sixties in good health. The V and J genes are TRBV28 and TRBJ1-4; 8 bases fit TRBD1. The CDR3 protein is CASSPLTGANEKLFF. The CDR3 bases are TGTGCCAGCAGCCCCCTGACAGGGGCTAATGAAAAACTGTTTTTT.